The 8 T cell receptor beta chains listed next were all sequenced from one sample in a study of neoadjuvant anti-PD-1 for oral cavity cancer. The assay was immunoSEQ multiplex PCR, and TCRdb's table has in-frame clones only and misses some. Here the sample spans 10,000 to 15,000 clones, less than 70% being singletons. Here the sequenced sample was tumor tissue, taken before nivolumab (anti-PD-1) treatment. The receptors here all came from a person aged 40 to 85 with oral cavity squamous cell carcinoma.

V is TRBV19 and J is TRBJ2-1, with D perhaps matching TRBD1 (7 bases). The CDR3 has 14 amino acids. V shed 10 bases and J shed 8 bases, with 21 bases lying between them. Looked up from germline, CDR1 is LNHDA and CDR2 is SQIVND (reference sequence). The CDR3 DNA follows: TGTGCCACTAAGGGGGCCGGGGGCAATTATGAGCAGTTCTTC. Amino acid sequence: CATKGAGGNYEQFF.

This CDR3 is CASSQGYGQGEVEQFF. The CDR3 nucleotides read TGCGCCAGCAGCCAAGGTTATGGACAGGGGGAGGTTGAGCAGTTCTTC. The chain links TRBV4-1 to TRBJ2-1; 10 bases line up with TRBD1. The trim removed 1 base at V and 9 bases at J, leaving 9 bases unmatched. This CDR3 is 16 amino acids long. In germline, CDR1 is MGHRA, CDR2 YSYEKL.

The chain has TRBV2 and TRBJ2-5; possibly TRBD1 for D (6 bases). In germline, CDR1 is SNHLY, CDR2 FYNNEI. V was cut by 1 base and J by 1 base, with 13 bases left in between. The CDR3 has 16 residues. The CDR3 is CASSEGRVRGQETQYF. The CDR3 nucleotides are TGTGCCAGCAGTGAAGGGAGAGTCAGGGGCCAAGAGACCCAGTACTTC.

The gene calls are TRBV28 and TRBJ2-1; perhaps TRBD2 as D (6 bases). V lost 6 bases, J lost 5 bases, and 17 bases lay in between. This CDR3 region has 15 residues. Germline values: CDR1 MDHEN, CDR2 SYDVKM. The CDR3 loop is CASSPQWEANNEQFF. The CDR3 DNA reads as TGTGCCAGCAGCCCGCAGTGGGAGGCTAACAATGAGCAGTTCTTC.

This chain links TRBV6-6 with TRBJ1-4; D is unresolved. The germline V and J ends were trimmed by 2 bases and 10 bases, with 11 bases remaining between them. This CDR3 comprises 13 residues. Germline V lookup: CDR1 MNHNY, CDR2 SVGAGI (reference sequence). CDR3 in amino acids: CASSYTSGGKLFF. The CDR3 nucleotides read TGTGCCAGCAGTTACACCTCCGGAGGAAAACTGTTTTTT.

This clone was seen only a few times. J is TRBJ1-1 and V is TRBV10-2; no clear D gene. Between the trimmed V and J ends, which lost 4 bases and 6 bases, there was a span of 9 bases. This CDR3 is built from 12 residues. The germline gives CDR1 WSHSY, CDR2 SAAADI. The CDR3 DNA reads TGCGCCAGCAGTGGAGAAATGGCTGAAGCTTTCTTT. Protein: CASSGEMAEAFF.

The chain couples TRBV5-4 to TRBJ2-7; 11 nucleotides match TRBD2. Germline values: CDR1 SGHNT, CDR2 YYREEE (reference sequence). The CDR3 is 15 amino acids. Trimming at V came to 0 bases and at J to 4 bases, leaving 3 bases not matched to a gene. The CDR3 spells CASSLVAGGPYEQYF. CDR3 coding DNA: TGTGCCAGCAGCTTGGTAGCGGGAGGGCCTTACGAGCAGTACTTC.

By frequency in the sample, this clone is medium-sized. The chain combines TRBV9 with TRBJ2-7; no definite D call. CDR1 SGDLS and CDR2 YYNGEE come from the germline V gene. Trimming removed 0 bases at V and 0 bases at J, with 7 bases between. This CDR3 contains 14 residues. The CDR3 nucleotides read TGTGCCAGCAGCGTAGTTCCTAGCTCCTACGAGCAGTACTTC. Protein: CASSVVPSSYEQYF. Complete variable domain (other parts from reference TRBV9 and TRBJ2-7): DSGVTQTPKHLITATGQRVTLRCSPRSGDLSVYWYQQSLDQGLQFLIQYYNGEERAKGNILERFSAQQFPDLHSELNLSSLELGDSALYFCASSVVPSSYEQYFGPGTRLTVT.